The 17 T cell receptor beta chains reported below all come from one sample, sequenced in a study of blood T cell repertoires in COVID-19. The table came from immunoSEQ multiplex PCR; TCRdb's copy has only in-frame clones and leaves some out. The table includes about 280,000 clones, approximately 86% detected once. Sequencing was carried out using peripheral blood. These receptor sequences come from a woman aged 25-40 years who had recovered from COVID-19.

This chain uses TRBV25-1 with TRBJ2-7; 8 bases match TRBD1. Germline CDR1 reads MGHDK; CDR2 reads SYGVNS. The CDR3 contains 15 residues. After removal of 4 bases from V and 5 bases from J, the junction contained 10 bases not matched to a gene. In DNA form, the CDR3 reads TGTGCCAGCAGTGGGACGAGGACAGGGTGGGACGAGCAGTACTTC. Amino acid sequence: CASSGTRTGWDEQYF.

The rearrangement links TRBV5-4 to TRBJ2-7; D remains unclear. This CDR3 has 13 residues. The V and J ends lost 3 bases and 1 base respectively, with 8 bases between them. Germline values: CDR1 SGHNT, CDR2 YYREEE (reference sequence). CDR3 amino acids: CASSSDNSYEQYF. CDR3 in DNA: TGTGCCAGCAGCTCCGACAATTCCTACGAGCAGTACTTC.

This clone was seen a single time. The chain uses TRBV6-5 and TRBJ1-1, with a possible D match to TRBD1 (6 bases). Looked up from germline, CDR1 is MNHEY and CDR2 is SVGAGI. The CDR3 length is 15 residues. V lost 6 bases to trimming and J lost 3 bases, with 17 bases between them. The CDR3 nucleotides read TGTGCCAGCAGCCGTGGGGGCGCAGGATACACTGAAGCTTTCTTT. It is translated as CASSRGGAGYTEAFF.

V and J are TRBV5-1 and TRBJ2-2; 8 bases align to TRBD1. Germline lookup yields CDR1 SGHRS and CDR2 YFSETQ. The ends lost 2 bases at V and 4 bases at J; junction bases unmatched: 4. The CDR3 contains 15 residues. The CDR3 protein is CASSFTGGITGELFF. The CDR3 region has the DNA TGCGCCAGCAGCTTCACAGGGGGTATCACCGGGGAGCTGTTTTTT.

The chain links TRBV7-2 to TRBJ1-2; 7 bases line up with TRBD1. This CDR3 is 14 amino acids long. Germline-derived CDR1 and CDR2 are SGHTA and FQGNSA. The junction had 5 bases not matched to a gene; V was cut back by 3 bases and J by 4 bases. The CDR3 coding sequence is TGTGCCAGCAGCTTGGCAGGGGGTGGCTATGGCTACACCTTC. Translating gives CASSLAGGGYGYTF. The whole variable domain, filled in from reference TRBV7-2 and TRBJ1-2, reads GAGVSQSPSNKVTEKGKDVELRCDPISGHTALYWYRQSLGQGLEFLIYFQGNSAPDKSGLPSDRFSAERTGGSVSTLTIQRTQQEDSAVYLCASSLAGGGYGYTFGSGTRLTVV.

Here the CDR3 DNA reads TGTGCCAGCAGTTTATTCGGACAGGGCTACGAGCAGTACTTC. This gives the protein CASSLFGQGYEQYF. The V call is TRBV27, the J call TRBJ2-7; 8 bases match TRBD1. Trimming at V came to 1 base and at J to 3 bases, leaving 2 bases not matched to a gene. This CDR3 has 14 residues. Germline V lookup: CDR1 MNHEY, CDR2 SMNVEV (reference sequence).

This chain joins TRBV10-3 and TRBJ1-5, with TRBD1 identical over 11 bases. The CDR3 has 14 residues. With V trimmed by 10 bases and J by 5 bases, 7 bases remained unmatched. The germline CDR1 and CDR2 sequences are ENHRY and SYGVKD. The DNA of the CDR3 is TGTGCCACCGGGACAGGGGGGAGTTATCAGCCCCAGCATTTT. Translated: CATGTGGSYQPQHF.

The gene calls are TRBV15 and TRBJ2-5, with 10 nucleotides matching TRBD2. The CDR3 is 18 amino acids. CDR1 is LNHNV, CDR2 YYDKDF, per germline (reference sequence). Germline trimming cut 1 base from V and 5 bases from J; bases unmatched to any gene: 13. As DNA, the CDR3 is TGTGCCACCAGCAGAGCCCCTAGCGGGGGTTATTATGAGGAGACCCAGTACTTC. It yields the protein CATSRAPSGGYYEETQYF. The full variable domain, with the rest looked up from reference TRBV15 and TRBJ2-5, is DAMVIQNPRYQVTQFGKPVTLSCSQTLNHNVMYWYQQKSSQAPKLLFHYYDKDFNNEADTPDNFQSRRPNTSFCFLDIRSPGLGDTAMYLCATSRAPSGGYYEETQYFGPGTRLLVL.

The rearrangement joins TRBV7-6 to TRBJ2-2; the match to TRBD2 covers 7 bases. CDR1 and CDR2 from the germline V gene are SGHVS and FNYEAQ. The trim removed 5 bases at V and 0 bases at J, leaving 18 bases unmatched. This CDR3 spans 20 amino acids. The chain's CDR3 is CASSLSGLSSGIPNTGELFF. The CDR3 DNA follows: TGTGCCAGCAGCCTTAGTGGGTTGTCTAGCGGAATCCCGAACACCGGGGAGCTGTTTTTT.

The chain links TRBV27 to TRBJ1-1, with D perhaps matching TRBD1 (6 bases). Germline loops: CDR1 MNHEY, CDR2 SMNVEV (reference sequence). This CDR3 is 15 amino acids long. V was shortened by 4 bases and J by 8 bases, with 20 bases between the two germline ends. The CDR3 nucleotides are TGTGCCAGCAGTTCCCAGACAGGAATTTATAGGGAAGCTTTCTTT. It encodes CASSSQTGIYREAFF.

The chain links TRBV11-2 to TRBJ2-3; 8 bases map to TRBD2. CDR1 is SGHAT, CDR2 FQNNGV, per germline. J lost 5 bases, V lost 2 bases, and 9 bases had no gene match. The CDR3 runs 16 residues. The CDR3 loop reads CASSLLGAGAGDTQYF. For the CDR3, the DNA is TGTGCCAGCAGCTTACTCGGAGCGGGAGCAGGAGATACGCAGTATTTT.

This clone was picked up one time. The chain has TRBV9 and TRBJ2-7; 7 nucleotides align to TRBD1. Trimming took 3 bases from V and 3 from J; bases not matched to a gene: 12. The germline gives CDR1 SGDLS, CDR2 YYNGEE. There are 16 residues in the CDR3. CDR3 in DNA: TGTGCCAGCAGCGGCGACCGGGACAGTGTACTCTACGAGCAGTACTTC. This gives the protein CASSGDRDSVLYEQYF.

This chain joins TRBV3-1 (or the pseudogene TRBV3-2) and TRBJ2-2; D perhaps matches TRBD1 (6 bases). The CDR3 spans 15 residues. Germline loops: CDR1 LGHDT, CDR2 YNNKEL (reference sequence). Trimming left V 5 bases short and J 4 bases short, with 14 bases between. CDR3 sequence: CASSNNRDTTGELFF. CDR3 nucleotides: TGTGCCAGCAGCAACAACAGGGATACCACCGGGGAGCTGTTTTTT.

The CDR3, as DNA: TGTGCCACCAGCAGAGATCCGGGGACTCAAGAGACCCAGTACTTC. Translation: CATSRDPGTQETQYF. The chain uses TRBV15 and TRBJ2-5; weak D call: TRBD2 (6 bases). Trimming removed 0 bases at V and 2 bases at J, with 10 bases between. In germline, CDR1 is LNHNV, CDR2 YYDKDF (reference sequence). The CDR3 contains 15 residues.

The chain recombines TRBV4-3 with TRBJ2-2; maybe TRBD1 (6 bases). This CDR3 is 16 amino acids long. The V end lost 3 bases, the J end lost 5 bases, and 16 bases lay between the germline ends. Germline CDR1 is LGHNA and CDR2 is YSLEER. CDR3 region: CASSQSIGQGTGELFF. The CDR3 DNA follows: TGCGCCAGCAGCCAGTCTATAGGGCAGGGGACCGGGGAGCTGTTTTTT.

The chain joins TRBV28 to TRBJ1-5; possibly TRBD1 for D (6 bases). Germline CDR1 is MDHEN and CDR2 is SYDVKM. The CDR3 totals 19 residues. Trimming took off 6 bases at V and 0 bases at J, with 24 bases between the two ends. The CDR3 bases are TGTGCCAGCAGACCTCGTTTTACAGGGAGAGATTATAGCAATCAGCCCCAGCATTTT. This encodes CASRPRFTGRDYSNQPQHF.

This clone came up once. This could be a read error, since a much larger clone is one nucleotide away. The CDR3 reads CASSNNYGYTF. The CDR3 region has the DNA TGTGCCAGCAGCAATAACTATGGCTACACCTTC. V gene TRBV6-5 combines with J gene TRBJ1-2; D uncertain. Trimming removed 6 bases at V and 1 base at J, with 3 bases between. Germline V gives CDR1 MNHEY, CDR2 SVGAGI. The CDR3 consists of 11 residues.